Shown below are 29 T cell receptor beta chains from a single sample sequenced in a study of CD8+ T cells in alopecia areata. As the sequencing template, cDNA was produced by extracting RNA and reverse transcribing it. TCRdb's table, derived via immunoSEQ multiplex PCR, lists solely in-frame clones and lacks some. The table shows about 11,000 clones, with roughly 60% occurring only once. Patients with alopecia areata provided lesional scalp punch biopsies as well as peripheral blood. The source material was skin, sampled at week 0. The receptor source for this set is a human donor with alopecia areata.

This chain connects TRBV5-1 to TRBJ2-5; D may be TRBD1 or TRBD2 (5 bases each). The CDR3 is 15 residues long. Germline-derived CDR1 and CDR2 are SGHRS and YFSETQ. V was pared by 4 bases and J by 4 bases, with 17 bases between. CDR3 sequence (DNA): TGCGCCAGCAGCCAGTACGGGGCCCTTTCAGAGACCCAGTACTTC. The encoded protein is CASSQYGALSETQYF.

This clone was seen once. This chain connects TRBV5-6 to TRBJ2-3, with D possibly TRBD1 on 5 matching bases. V was pared by 4 bases and J by 2 bases, with 23 bases between. Germline V CDR1 and CDR2: SGHDT, YYEEEE. The CDR3 is made up of 18 amino acids. The CDR3 bases are TGTGCCAGCAGCCCGGTGTCTGGGGCCTCCCAATTCACAGATACGCAGTATTTT. It codes for CASSPVSGASQFTDTQYF.

This clone was counted only a few times. V and J are TRBV7-2 and TRBJ2-7; 7 bases agree with TRBD1. The CDR3 spans 16 residues. Per the germline V gene, CDR1 is SGHTA and CDR2 is FQGNSA. Germline trimming cut 4 bases from V and 1 base from J; bases unmatched to any gene: 10. CDR3 amino acids: CASSSKTGSWSYEQYF. CDR3 sequence (DNA): TGTGCCAGCAGCTCTAAGACAGGGTCATGGTCCTACGAGCAGTACTTC. The complete variable domain, with remaining parts taken from reference TRBV7-2 and TRBJ2-7, reads GAGVSQSPSNKVTEKGKDVELRCDPISGHTALYWYRQSLGQGLEFLIYFQGNSAPDKSGLPSDRFSAERTGGSVSTLTIQRTQQEDSAVYLCASSSKTGSWSYEQYFGPGTRLTVT.

The rearrangement joins TRBV10-2 to TRBJ2-7, with D perhaps matching TRBD2 (5 bases). Trimming shortened V by 6 bases and J by 0 bases, and 15 bases separated the two germline ends. Germline V lookup: CDR1 WSHSY, CDR2 SAAADI. This CDR3 region has 15 residues. This chain's CDR3 is CASRPGRRSSYEQYF. The CDR3, as DNA: TGCGCCAGCAGGCCAGGACGGAGGAGCTCCTACGAGCAGTACTTC.

V usage is TRBV9 and J usage is TRBJ2-1; D is uncertain. Trimming shortened V by 3 bases and J by 9 bases, and 13 bases separated the two germline ends. The CDR3 loop spans 13 amino acids. Germline values: CDR1 SGDLS, CDR2 YYNGEE. DNA for the CDR3: TGTGCCAGCAGCGCCCTCGGGTTCGGTGAGCAGTTCTTC. Its protein product is CASSALGFGEQFF.

This chain joins TRBV2 and TRBJ1-5; 7 bases line up with TRBD1. The CDR3 spans 13 residues. The germline gives CDR1 SNHLY, CDR2 FYNNEI. V shed 6 bases and J 3 bases; nucleotides not matched to a gene: 2. The CDR3 nucleotides read TGTGCCAGCAGGACAGGGTTCAATCAGCCCCAGCATTTT. It is translated as CASRTGFNQPQHF.

The rearrangement joins TRBV12-5 to TRBJ2-3; 9 nucleotides line up with TRBD2. V was clipped by 2 bases and J by 0 bases; unmatched bases: 9. CDR1 LGHNT and CDR2 FRNRAP come from the germline V gene. The CDR3 is 18 residues long. CDR3 DNA sequence: TGTGCTAGTGGTTTGTCCCCCGGGACTAGCATTAGCACAGATACGCAGTATTTT. This gives the protein CASGLSPGTSISTDTQYF.

This clone was counted only a few times. The V and J genes are TRBV29-1 and TRBJ2-7; 7 bases fit TRBD2. The CDR3 runs 13 residues. V trimming: 3 bases; J trimming: 6 bases; junction bases outside the gene matches: 8. Germline CDR1 is SQVTM and CDR2 is ANQGSEA. The CDR3 here is CSVDGSGAREQYF. CDR3 DNA sequence: TGCAGCGTTGACGGGAGCGGGGCCCGCGAGCAGTACTTC.

This clone was counted only a few times. The CDR3 DNA follows: TGCAGCGTTGAAGGCGAGGTGGGCTATGCCTACGAGCAGTACTTC. As protein: CSVEGEVGYAYEQYF. The V call is TRBV29-1, the J call TRBJ2-7; D gene unclear. The germline CDR1 and CDR2 sequences are SQVTM and ANQGSEA. Trimming removed 1 base at V and 2 bases at J, with 15 bases between. The CDR3 runs 15 residues.

The chain has TRBV12-5 and TRBJ1-1; 8 bases are a match to TRBD1. The CDR3 loop spans 15 amino acids. With V trimmed by 0 bases and J by 3 bases, 3 bases remained unmatched. Germline-derived CDR1 and CDR2 are LGHNT and FRNRAP. The CDR3 loop reads CASGLVPDRDTEAFF. CDR3 nucleotides: TGTGCTAGTGGTTTGGTACCGGACAGGGACACTGAAGCTTTCTTT.

This sequence joins TRBV18 and TRBJ1-6; weak D call: TRBD1 (6 bases). The V end was cut by 1 base, the J end by 8 bases, with 21 bases between. The CDR3 has 18 amino acids. Germline CDR1 KGHSH, CDR2 LQKENI. The CDR3, as DNA: TGTGCCAGCTCACCACTTAGAGGGGGGAAAACCGGCGATTCACCCCTCCACTTT. This translates into CASSPLRGGKTGDSPLHF.

The genes are TRBV27 and TRBJ1-1, with 7 bases lining up with TRBD1. This CDR3 contains 14 residues. CDR1 is MNHEY and CDR2 is SMNVEV in the germline V gene (reference sequence). The junction had 3 bases not matched to a gene; V was cut back by 3 bases and J by 2 bases. Here the CDR3 DNA reads TGTGCCAGCAGTTTGGACAGGACTAACACTGAAGCTTTCTTT. This sequence encodes CASSLDRTNTEAFF.

The V gene is TRBV19, the J gene TRBJ2-2; D remains ambiguous. This CDR3 comprises 13 residues. V shed 5 bases and J shed 4 bases, with 8 bases lying between them. Germline V gene data show CDR1 as LNHDA and CDR2 as SQIVND (reference sequence). The CDR3 DNA sequence: TGTGCCAGTAGTCTCTACCCCACCGGGGAGCTGTTTTTT. Translation gives CASSLYPTGELFF.

The V call is TRBV5-1, the J call TRBJ2-5; the match to TRBD2 covers 9 bases. Judging by the DNA end, TRBJ2-7 fits better; the J call may be wrong. The germline V gene encodes CDR1 SGHRS and CDR2 YFSETQ. This CDR3 is built from 16 residues. The CDR3 DNA reads TGCGCCAGCAGCTCCGGACGGACTAGCGTCTCATACGAGCAGTACTTC. This encodes CASSSGRTSVSYEQYF.

This clone was detected only once. This rearrangement joins TRBV10-1 to TRBJ2-2; D ambiguous. V was trimmed by 9 bases and J by 4 bases, leaving 9 bases between them. The CDR3 is 12 residues long. The germline gives CDR1 WNHNN, CDR2 SYGVQD (reference sequence). The CDR3 protein is CASSRFTGELFF. CDR3 in DNA: TGCGCCAGTAGTAGATTCACCGGGGAGCTGTTTTTT.

V is TRBV6-5 and J is TRBJ2-3; 10 nucleotides agree with TRBD2. Per the germline V gene, CDR1 is MNHEY and CDR2 is SVGAGI. V shed 2 bases and J 4 bases; nucleotides not matched to a gene: 6. The CDR3 length is 16 residues. The CDR3, as DNA: TGTGCCAGCAGTTACAAGCCAGCGGGAGGGTCAGATACGCAGTATTTT. As protein: CASSYKPAGGSDTQYF.

V is TRBV6-5 and J is TRBJ2-3; no clear D. This CDR3 comprises 11 residues. Germline assignment: CDR1 MNHEY and CDR2 SVGAGI. Trimming stripped 4 bases from V and 5 bases from J, with 4 bases between. Here the CDR3 DNA reads TGTGCCAGCAGTTCCGGAGATACGCAGTATTTT. Its protein is CASSSGDTQYF.

The CDR3 nucleotides are TGCAGCGTTGGAATCGGCGGCGGCTACACCTTC. Its translation: CSVGIGGGYTF. The chain combines TRBV29-1 with TRBJ1-2; D gene ambiguous. The CDR3 extends over 11 amino acids. Germline values: CDR1 SQVTM, CDR2 ANQGSEA. The V end lost 4 bases, the J end lost 8 bases, and 11 bases lay between the germline ends.

The V call is TRBV2, the J call TRBJ2-1, with TRBD2 matching 10 bases. V was clipped by 8 bases and J by 0 bases; unmatched bases: 7. Germline-derived CDR1 and CDR2 are SNHLY and FYNNEI. The CDR3 loop spans 16 amino acids. CDR3 protein: CASPNEREGSYNEQFF. The CDR3 DNA reads TGTGCCAGCCCCAACGAGCGGGAGGGCTCCTACAATGAGCAGTTCTTC.

This clone was seen a few times. The chain is built from TRBV18 and TRBJ2-3; TRBD1 matches 8 bases. This CDR3 spans 17 amino acids. Germline V gene sequence: CDR1 KGHSH, CDR2 LQKENI. The J segment lost 1 base and the V segment lost 0 bases, leaving 6 bases of the junction unmatched. Written as DNA, the CDR3 is TGTGCCAGCTCACCACCCGACAGGGGTCTTCGCACAGATACGCAGTATTTT. This codes for CASSPPDRGLRTDTQYF. Full variable domain (missing parts from reference TRBV18 and TRBJ2-3): NAGVMQNPRHLVRRRGQEARLRCSPMKGHSHVYWYRQLPEEGLKFMVYLQKENIIDESGMPKERFSAEFPKEGPSILRIQQVVRGDSAAYFCASSPPDRGLRTDTQYFGPGTRLTVL.

This clone was picked up a small number of times. The chain links TRBV7-3 to TRBJ2-1; TRBD2 matches at 9 bases. This CDR3 has 14 residues. The V gene end was trimmed by 2 bases and the J gene end by 5 bases; junction bases not matched to a gene: 1. Germline V gene data show CDR1 as SGHTA and CDR2 as FQGTGA. CDR3 sequence reads: CASSLLAGDNEQFF. CDR3 DNA sequence: TGTGCCAGCAGCTTATTAGCGGGGGACAATGAGCAGTTCTTC.

The chain recombines TRBV5-4 with TRBJ1-5; D may be TRBD1 (5 bases). This CDR3 is 14 amino acids long. The germline V and J ends were trimmed by 1 base and 7 bases, with 12 bases remaining between them. Germline V gives CDR1 SGHNT, CDR2 YYREEE (reference sequence). DNA of the CDR3: TGTGCCAGCAGCTTGCAGGGCATGGGACAGCCCCAGCATTTT. This translates into CASSLQGMGQPQHF.

This sequence joins TRBV29-1 and TRBJ1-2; D possibly corresponds to TRBD1 (6 bases). The V gene's germline CDR1 is SQVTM and CDR2 ANQGSEA. This CDR3 contains 12 residues. The V end was cut by 1 base, the J end by 7 bases, with 10 bases between. CDR3 nucleotides: TGCAGCGTTGAAGGGGACACCCCTGGCTACACCTTC. Its protein is CSVEGDTPGYTF.

The J gene is TRBJ1-2, the V gene TRBV5-5; unclear D gene. Deletions cut 1 base from V and 8 bases from J, with 15 bases between. Germline V lookup: CDR1 SGHKS, CDR2 YYEKEE (reference sequence). This CDR3 is 14 amino acids long. CDR3 protein: CASSLWLSRDGYTF. CDR3 in DNA: TGTGCCAGCAGCTTGTGGTTGTCTAGAGACGGCTACACCTTC.

This sequence joins TRBV29-1 and TRBJ2-7; 8 nucleotides align to TRBD2. Germline V gene data show CDR1 as SQVTM and CDR2 as ANQGSEA. The CDR3 is 12 residues long. V lost 6 bases to trimming and J lost 0 bases; unmatched junction nucleotides: 1. CDR3 DNA sequence: TGCAGCGTCGGGACTAGCTCCTACGAGCAGTACTTC. This encodes CSVGTSSYEQYF.

This clone was observed a few times. The chain combines TRBV2 with TRBJ2-2; 8 positions agree with TRBD1. V was clipped by 7 bases and J by 6 bases; unmatched bases: 10. The CDR3 length is 15 residues. Germline CDR1 is SNHLY and CDR2 is FYNNEI. CDR3 nucleotides: TGTGCCAGCAACCCGGGACAGGTGACCCCCGGGGAGCTGTTTTTT. Protein: CASNPGQVTPGELFF.

This rearrangement joins TRBV30 to TRBJ1-1; D remains unclear. Looked up from germline, CDR1 is GTSNPN and CDR2 is SVGIG (reference sequence). The CDR3 is 14 residues long. Trimming removed 5 bases from V and 3 bases from J, with 16 bases in between. The CDR3 DNA reads TGTGCCTGGGGGTTTTGGGAGAGGGACACTGAAGCTTTCTTT. Translated: CAWGFWERDTEAFF.

V gene TRBV6-5 combines with J gene TRBJ1-1; D gene ambiguous. The CDR3 is made up of 14 amino acids. V lost 6 bases and J 1 base, leaving 12 bases between the germline ends. Germline V CDR1 and CDR2: MNHEY, SVGAGI. In DNA form, the CDR3 reads TGTGCCAGCAGCTCAGGTTCGCCGAACACTGAAGCTTTCTTT. Residues: CASSSGSPNTEAFF.

The genes are TRBV11-2 and TRBJ2-5, with TRBD2 matching 11 bases. The CDR3 loop spans 16 amino acids. Germline V lookup: CDR1 SGHAT, CDR2 FQNNGV. The V segment lost 5 bases and the J segment 0 bases; nucleotides outside the gene matches: 5. The CDR3 DNA reads as TGTGCCAGCAGCATTTTAGCGGGAGGGTACCAAGAGACCCAGTACTTC. It yields the protein CASSILAGGYQETQYF.